The source of this T cell receptor beta chain is a study of blood T cells in healthy people across ages (dated by TCRdb to about 2015). Study-level background: In model experiments, roughly one uniquely barcoded TCR beta cDNA molecule per two T cells was captured by template switching. Age-related changes in TCR beta repertoire diversity were measured in the study by deep sequencing normalized with unique cDNA molecular identifiers. Four age groups were formed from the donors: young (average about 16 years), middle-aged (around 40), aged (around 62) and long-lived (82). To avoid experimental bias, donors of different ages were spread randomly across the sequencing lanes. Two additional independent replicas of 1 million unique cDNA reads from the same blood draw were analyzed for two donors (one aged 18 to 29 and one aged 80 or older). Beyond this particular receptor, the publication reports: The long-lived group showed more naive CD4+ T cells, fewer expanded clones and increased TCR diversity than the aged group, suggesting age selection. The percentage of naive T cells measured by flow cytometry correlated strongly with observed TCR beta diversity. Conclusive comparison of naive and antigen-experienced compartments was prevented by the profiling of bulk unsorted PBMCs. The CMV infection status of donors was not known, potentially confounding age-related changes in expanded clonotypes. Observed TCR beta diversity per million T cells fell roughly linearly with age, and a significant reduction was already apparent by age about 36. Estimates of total diversity based on one million sequenced T cells were considered lower bounds and underestimates.

Donors were a few dozen systemically healthy Caucasian individuals from Russia aged roughly 6 to 90 years. Ten milliliters of peripheral blood were drawn from each donor into EDTA-treated Vacutainer tubes. Ficoll-Paque density-gradient centrifugation was used to isolate PBMCs, with at least 6.5 million per sample. Trizol reagent was used to extract total RNA from PBMCs, with at least 5.5 micrograms per sample. The percentages of naive CD45RAhigh/CD27high T cells were determined by flow cytometry on a PBMC aliquot from every donor. This clonotype has just a few counts. Its specific antigen is unknown. Per-nucleotide qualities are absent, and no much larger clonotype sits a single base away. Library preparation was by 5' RACE. TCRdb records Illumina HiSeq 2500 as the sequencer. A second PCR of roughly 7 to 11 cycles was performed with a sample-barcoded 5' primer and a J-beta primer mix. A template-switch 5' adaptor carrying 12 random nucleotides introduced a unique molecular identifier onto each TCR beta cDNA molecule. At least 2.5 million CDR3-containing paired-end reads were obtained from each sample. First-strand cDNA was synthesized from all RNA with the Mint cDNA synthesis kit, primed by a TRBC-specific oligonucleotide. After uracil-DNA glycosylase treatment, a first 18-cycle PCR used universal primers M1SS and BC2_uni_R on all cDNA. The paper's processing steps were these. Normalization of each sample was performed by random selection of 1 million high-quality reads, each carrying a distinct molecular identifier. Instead of being binned into consensus sequences, reads that shared molecular identifiers were thrown out. CDR3 identification, clonotype clustering and error correction used MiTCR with a Q25 quality threshold and the strictest error-elimination algorithm. A nonparametric unseen species model with Euler transformation was used to estimate lower-bound total TCR beta diversity. TCRdb itself trimmed the public reads at Q25 with fastp, ran MiXCR and retained productive beta chains. CDR3 protein sequences are deduplicated, and each keeps its most common genes and DNA. None of the V and J calls come from the authors' own analysis; TCRdb made them. Counted in this sample were 1.5 million to 2 million distinct CDR3 sequences; about 30% of them appeared once. Together, the top ten hold about 7.7% of the sample.

Based on the germline V gene, the CDR1 and CDR2 sequences are SGHTA and FQGNSA. V was cut back by 5 bases and J by 4 bases, leaving a gap of 14 bases between them. There are 15 amino acids in the CDR3, from cysteine to phenylalanine inclusive. Of the read, only the CDR3 DNA is kept; its 45 bases are in frame from base 1. The sequencing sample was made of blood. This receptor was obtained from a woman aged 30 to 39 in good health. The chain is encoded by TRBV7-2 joined to TRBJ1-4, and TRBD1 may be the D gene, going by 5 matching bases. The CDR3 amino acid sequence is: CASSPGPLNNEKLFF. Read as DNA, the sequence is TGTGCCAGCAGCCCAGGGCCCTTGAATAATGAAAAACTGTTTTTT.